The 30 T cell receptor beta chains in this list originate from one sample, sequenced in a study of blood T cell repertoires in COVID-19. Generated by immunoSEQ multiplex PCR, the TCRdb table keeps only in-frame clones and is missing some. The sample contains about 100,000 clones, about 85% of which appear only once. Source material: peripheral blood. These TCRs come from a human donor in a cohort sampled during active COVID-19.

CDR3 loop: CASPQAGGDYEQYF. Written as DNA, the CDR3 is TGTGCCAGCCCCCAAGCAGGGGGCGACTACGAGCAGTACTTC. This rearrangement joins TRBV27 to TRBJ2-7; 8 bases are a match to TRBD1. CDR3 length: 14 residues. V shed 8 bases and J 3 bases; nucleotides not matched to a gene: 9. The germline V gene encodes CDR1 MNHEY and CDR2 SMNVEV (reference sequence).

The chain joins TRBV18 to TRBJ2-7; 9 bases fit TRBD1. This CDR3 region has 13 residues. Germline V gene lookup returns CDR1 KGHSH and CDR2 LQKENI. Unmatched junction bases numbered 3, after V lost 3 bases and J lost 6 bases. CDR3 DNA sequence: TGTGCCAGCTCACCGTTGGACAGGGGCGAGCAGTACTTC. This encodes CASSPLDRGEQYF.

This clone was seen a handful of times. The chain has TRBV4-1 and TRBJ2-7, with 8 bases matching TRBD2. V was clipped by 6 bases and J by 0 bases; unmatched bases: 7. This CDR3 region has 15 residues. Germline-derived CDR1 and CDR2 are MGHRA and YSYEKL. CDR3 sequence: CASRPSAGGSYEQYF. CDR3 nucleotide sequence: TGCGCCAGCAGACCATCGGCGGGAGGCTCCTACGAGCAGTACTTC.

V and J are TRBV5-6 and TRBJ2-2; perhaps TRBD1 as D (6 bases). This CDR3 region has 16 residues. The germline CDR1 and CDR2 sequences are SGHDT and YYEEEE. V lost 4 bases and J lost 3, with 16 bases in between. The CDR3: CASSDPGTSYTGELFF. The CDR3 DNA reads as TGTGCCAGCAGCGACCCCGGGACATCCTACACCGGGGAGCTGTTTTTT.

V is TRBV11-2 and J is TRBJ1-6; tentatively, D is TRBD1 (5 bases). Germline V gene data show CDR1 as SGHAT and CDR2 as FQNNGV. Trimming removed 7 bases at V and 10 bases at J, with 20 bases between. This CDR3 is built from 15 residues. The CDR3 reads CASTLSRDSRSPLHF. The CDR3 nucleotides read TGTGCCAGCACCCTCAGCCGGGACTCGCGGTCACCCCTCCACTTT.

The chain joins TRBV6-6 to TRBJ2-5, with 11 bases that match TRBD2. Germline V gene sequence: CDR1 MNHNY, CDR2 SVGAGI (reference sequence). The CDR3 length is 14 residues. Germline trimming cut 5 bases from V and 4 bases from J; bases unmatched to any gene: 3. The CDR3 region is CASSKGTSGETQYF. DNA for the CDR3: TGTGCCAGCAGTAAAGGGACTAGCGGAGAGACCCAGTACTTC.

The J gene is TRBJ2-2, the V gene TRBV10-2; 9 nucleotides agree with TRBD1. CDR1 is WSHSY and CDR2 is SAAADI in the germline V gene. The CDR3 totals 15 residues. V shed 3 bases, J shed 3 bases, and the junction held 2 bases outside the gene matches. Here the CDR3 reads CASSDWTGDTGELFF. The CDR3 DNA follows: TGCGCCAGCAGTGACTGGACAGGGGACACCGGGGAGCTGTTTTTT.

The chain couples TRBV6-2 or TRBV6-3 to TRBJ2-2, with TRBD2 matching 12 bases. The CDR3 has 17 residues. CDR1 and CDR2 (germline): MNHEY, SVGEGT. Germline trimming cut 6 bases from V and 3 bases from J; bases unmatched to any gene: 8. The CDR3 nucleotides read TGTGCCAGCAGCCCGCTAGCGGGGGGGGAGGACACCGGGGAGCTGTTTTTT. Translating gives CASSPLAGGEDTGELFF.

This rearrangement joins TRBV7-8 to TRBJ2-7; the match to TRBD2 covers 16 bases. Unmatched junction bases numbered 5, after V lost 5 bases and J lost 4 bases. This CDR3 spans 16 amino acids. Germline CDR1 is SGHVS and CDR2 is FQNEAQ. For the CDR3, the DNA is TGTGCCAGCAGCCCGGGACTAGCGGGAGGGCCGTACGAGCAGTACTTC. Protein product: CASSPGLAGGPYEQYF.

In this sample, this clone turned up a few times. The chain is built from TRBV7-2 and TRBJ1-5, with D tentatively TRBD1 (6 bases). V lost 4 bases and J lost 4, with 8 bases in between. The CDR3 covers 13 residues. CDR1 is SGHTA, CDR2 FQGNSA, per germline. CDR3 amino acids: CASSSTGNQPQHF. The CDR3 DNA follows: TGTGCCAGCAGCTCAACAGGGAATCAGCCCCAGCATTTT.

The V and J genes are TRBV18 and TRBJ2-1; 7 bases are a match to TRBD2. Germline CDR1 reads KGHSH; CDR2 reads LQKENI. V lost 0 bases to trimming and J lost 2 bases; unmatched junction nucleotides: 7. CDR3 length equals 17 residues. CDR3: CASSPPRNSGPYNEQFF. CDR3 DNA: TGTGCCAGCTCACCACCCCGCAATAGCGGGCCCTACAATGAGCAGTTCTTC.

The chain links TRBV5-1 to TRBJ2-3; D might be TRBD2 (5 bases). CDR3 size: 13 residues. The ends were cut back, 3 bases at V and 3 bases at J, with 8 bases in the middle. From germline, CDR1 is SGHRS and CDR2 YFSETQ. CDR3: CASSSGSTDTQYF. The CDR3, as DNA: TGCGCCAGCAGCTCGGGGTCTACAGATACGCAGTATTTT.

The chain uses TRBV7-2 and TRBJ2-5; the match to TRBD2 covers 11 bases. Losses at the gene ends were 4 bases for V and 5 bases for J; bases not matched to a gene: 6. Germline loops: CDR1 SGHTA, CDR2 FQGNSA. The CDR3 loop spans 15 amino acids. The CDR3 DNA follows: TGTGCCAGCAGCTGGTTACTAGCGGGAGACGAGACCCAGTACTTC. Translated, it gives CASSWLLAGDETQYF.

The chain recombines TRBV11-2 with TRBJ1-1, with TRBD1 identical over 9 bases. CDR1 and CDR2 (germline): SGHAT, FQNNGV. The CDR3 runs to 16 residues. V was pared by 5 bases and J by 6 bases, with 13 bases of the junction left unmatched. Here the CDR3 DNA reads TGTGCCAGCAGCAGAACCCGAACAGGGGGCATCGCTGAAGCTTTCTTT. Translation: CASSRTRTGGIAEAFF.

This chain connects TRBV19 to TRBJ2-7; possible D gene TRBD1, 5 bases. V was trimmed by 4 bases and J by 6 bases, leaving 19 bases between them. CDR1 and CDR2 from the germline V gene are LNHDA and SQIVND (reference sequence). There are 15 residues in the CDR3. CDR3 sequence reads: CASSTRQSLLAEQYF. The DNA of the CDR3 is TGTGCCAGTAGTACCCGACAGTCCCTCTTGGCCGAGCAGTACTTC.

The chain joins TRBV6-5 to TRBJ1-2, with D tentatively TRBD1 (6 bases). The germline V gene encodes CDR1 MNHEY and CDR2 SVGAGI. The V and J ends lost 5 bases and 4 bases respectively, with 17 bases between them. This CDR3 comprises 15 residues. For the CDR3, the DNA is TGTGCCAGCAGTAAATATTCGACAGGTTCCTATGGCTACACCTTC. The encoded protein is CASSKYSTGSYGYTF.

The count of this clone is one. The V call is TRBV6-5, the J call TRBJ2-3; 9 bases line up with TRBD2. The germline V gene has CDR1 MNHEY and CDR2 SVGAGI. V shed 8 bases and J 1 base; nucleotides not matched to a gene: 7. The CDR3 contains 15 residues. CDR3 sequence: CASGNQRGGTDTQYF. The CDR3 coding sequence is TGTGCCAGCGGCAATCAGCGGGGGGGCACAGATACGCAGTATTTT.

This rearrangement joins TRBV6-5 to TRBJ2-7; 8 bases align to TRBD1. Germline V lookup: CDR1 MNHEY, CDR2 SVGAGI. There are 15 residues in the CDR3. After removal of 4 bases from V and 3 bases from J, the junction contained 8 bases not matched to a gene. The CDR3 DNA follows: TGTGCCAGCAGTTCCCCCGGACAGGGCGTCTACGAGCAGTACTTC. It specifies CASSSPGQGVYEQYF.

The chain employs TRBV5-8 and TRBJ2-1; 7 bases line up with TRBD2. The CDR3 is 15 residues long. Germline values: CDR1 SGHTS, CDR2 YDEGEE. V shed 1 base, J shed 2 bases, and the junction held 3 bases outside the gene matches. CDR3 in amino acids: CASSLRGSPYNEQFF. The CDR3 bases are TGTGCCAGCAGCTTGCGCGGGAGCCCCTACAATGAGCAGTTCTTC.

The V and J genes are TRBV11-2 and TRBJ1-3; D perhaps matches TRBD1 (6 bases). In germline, CDR1 is SGHAT, CDR2 FQNNGV. Trimming removed 5 bases at V and 5 bases at J, with 19 bases between. This CDR3 is built from 16 residues. CDR3: CASSRINQGYRNTIYF. The DNA for the CDR3 is TGTGCCAGCAGCCGCATCAATCAGGGGTATAGAAACACCATATATTTT.

The chain couples TRBV30 to TRBJ2-7, with 7 bases that match TRBD2. This CDR3 has 13 amino acids. CDR1 is GTSNPN, CDR2 SVGIG, per germline (reference sequence). The ends lost 2 bases at V and 2 bases at J; junction bases unmatched: 3. CDR3 residues: CAWSKRGTYEQYF. For the CDR3, the DNA is TGTGCCTGGAGTAAGCGGGGCACCTACGAGCAGTACTTC.

This clone showed up just once. The chain couples TRBV6-5 to TRBJ2-1; D possibly corresponds to TRBD2 (6 bases). Germline V lookup: CDR1 MNHEY, CDR2 SVGAGI. V lost 0 bases, J lost 0 bases, and 9 bases lay in between. CDR3 length: 16 residues. The CDR3 DNA follows: TGTGCCAGCAGTTACTCGACTAGGAGCTCCTACAATGAGCAGTTCTTC. Its translation is CASSYSTRSSYNEQFF.

The chain links TRBV6-5 to TRBJ2-7, with 12 bases lining up with TRBD1. V was clipped by 6 bases and J by 6 bases; unmatched bases: 6. Germline values: CDR1 MNHEY, CDR2 SVGAGI. CDR3 length equals 14 residues. CDR3 loop: CASSYGDRGLEQYF. The CDR3 DNA sequence: TGTGCCAGCAGCTATGGGGACAGGGGGCTCGAGCAGTACTTC.

The rearrangement links TRBV19 to TRBJ1-1; D is perhaps TRBD1 (6 bases). Germline loops: CDR1 LNHDA, CDR2 SQIVND (reference sequence). The CDR3 spans 13 residues. V lost 5 bases, J lost 1 base, and 8 bases lay in between. The CDR3 bases are TGTGCCAGTAGTCGGACAGCGAACACTGAAGCTTTCTTT. Translated: CASSRTANTEAFF.

The chain employs TRBV4-3 and TRBJ2-7; D is possibly TRBD1 (6 bases). Germline-derived CDR1 and CDR2 are LGHNA and YSLEER. The length of the CDR3 is 15 residues. V gave up 0 bases and J gave up 2 bases, with 11 bases separating them. Written as DNA, the CDR3 is TGCGCCAGCAGCCAAGAGACAGGAATGACCTACGAGCAGTACTTC. It translates to CASSQETGMTYEQYF.

The gene calls are TRBV7-2 and TRBJ2-2; 9 bases map to TRBD1. Per germline, CDR1 SGHTA and CDR2 FQGNSA. Trimming took 5 bases from V and 5 from J; bases not matched to a gene: 3. CDR3 length equals 14 residues. In nucleotides, the CDR3 is TGTGCCAGCAGCCGGGACAGGGCTACCGGGGAGCTGTTTTTT. Translating gives CASSRDRATGELFF.

V is TRBV11-3 and J is TRBJ2-3; 7 bases fit TRBD1. Trimming removed 5 bases from V and 6 bases from J; junction bases left unmatched: 5. Per the germline V gene, CDR1 is SGHNT and CDR2 is YENEEA. The CDR3 contains 13 residues. DNA of the CDR3: TGTGCCAGCAGCACCGACAGGGCTGATACGCAGTATTTT. Translating gives CASSTDRADTQYF.

The chain recombines TRBV6-5 with TRBJ1-3; no definite D call. Germline lookup yields CDR1 MNHEY and CDR2 SVGAGI. The V end lost 7 bases, the J end lost 4 bases, and 11 bases lay between the germline ends. The CDR3 contains 13 residues. The CDR3 DNA reads TGTGCCAGCACCAGCGCGGGCGGAAACACCATATATTTT. This gives the protein CASTSAGGNTIYF.

The CDR3 DNA reads TGTGCCAGCAGCCAAGATTTGCGGCAGCCCCAGCATTTT. Translated: CASSQDLRQPQHF. The chain couples TRBV3-1 (or the pseudogene TRBV3-2) to TRBJ1-5; D unresolved. The CDR3 runs to 13 residues. Trimming removed 0 bases at V and 7 bases at J, with 7 bases between. Germline V gene sequence: CDR1 LGHDT, CDR2 YNNKEL (reference sequence).

The chain uses TRBV20-1 and TRBJ2-2, with D perhaps being TRBD1 or TRBD2 (5 bases each). Per germline, CDR1 DFQATT and CDR2 SNEGSKA (reference sequence). The CDR3 length is 13 residues. Trimming took off 3 bases at V and 4 bases at J, with 9 bases between the two ends. The chain's CDR3 is CSASEGPTGELFF. In DNA form, the CDR3 reads TGCAGTGCTAGTGAGGGGCCCACCGGGGAGCTGTTTTTT.